The 13 T cell receptor beta chains below come from one sample, sequenced in a study of technical replicates of blood from several donors. Some clones are missing from TCRdb's copy, which holds only in-frame ones; the method was immunoSEQ multiplex PCR. Of about 84,000 clones listed, almost 98% are singletons. Material for sequencing was T cells isolated from PBMCs. The receptors were sampled from a human donor in good health.

J is TRBJ1-5 and V is TRBV6-5; weak D call: TRBD1 (5 bases). This CDR3 has 16 residues. The germline V gene has CDR1 MNHEY and CDR2 SVGAGI. Trimming took off 0 bases at V and 4 bases at J, with 13 bases between the two ends. The CDR3 region has the DNA TGTGCCAGCAGTTACTCGAGGCAGGGAACAAATCAGCCCCAGCATTTT. Its protein is CASSYSRQGTNQPQHF.

The chain combines TRBV4-1 with TRBJ1-5; D may be TRBD1 (6 bases). CDR3 length: 16 amino acids. Germline-derived CDR1 and CDR2 are MGHRA and YSYEKL. V lost 4 bases and J 0 bases, leaving 13 bases between the germline ends. The CDR3 loop is CASSRPQGNSNQPQHF. CDR3 bases: TGCGCCAGCAGCCGACCACAGGGTAATAGCAATCAGCCCCAGCATTTT.

The V call is TRBV19, the J call TRBJ1-1, with D possibly TRBD1 on 6 matching bases. CDR3 length: 15 amino acids. Trimming left V 0 bases short and J 6 bases short, with 14 bases between. Germline-derived CDR1 and CDR2 are LNHDA and SQIVND (reference sequence). The CDR3 reads CASSIELQGWAEAFF. The CDR3, as DNA: TGTGCCAGTAGTATAGAGTTGCAGGGGTGGGCTGAAGCTTTCTTT.

The gene calls are TRBV6-4 and TRBJ2-7; D possibly corresponds to TRBD2 (6 bases). Per germline, CDR1 MRHNA and CDR2 SNTAGT. The CDR3 runs 12 residues. The V end lost 2 bases, the J end lost 6 bases, and 8 bases lay between the germline ends. The CDR3 region is CASSDIGGEQYF. CDR3 bases: TGTGCCAGCAGTGACATCGGGGGCGAGCAGTACTTC.

The CDR3 region is CASSELADPYEQYF. CDR3 in DNA: TGTGCCAGCAGTGAACTAGCGGATCCCTACGAGCAGTACTTC. This chain links TRBV2 with TRBJ2-7; 7 bases are a match to TRBD2. The trim removed 2 bases at V and 2 bases at J, leaving 3 bases unmatched. This CDR3 spans 14 amino acids. Germline lookup yields CDR1 SNHLY and CDR2 FYNNEI.

J is TRBJ2-7 and V is TRBV11-2; 10 positions match TRBD1. In germline, CDR1 is SGHAT, CDR2 FQNNGV. The CDR3 totals 16 residues. V dropped 1 base and J dropped 2; count of bases not matched to a gene: 5. This CDR3 is CASSLVPGTGAYEQYF. CDR3 DNA sequence: TGTGCCAGCAGCTTAGTCCCCGGGACAGGGGCCTACGAGCAGTACTTC.

The chain links TRBV6-1 to TRBJ2-6; 8 bases fit TRBD1. The CDR3 is 20 residues long. Trimming cost V 4 bases and J 0 bases; bases outside gene matches: 14. Germline CDR1 MNHNS, CDR2 SASEGT. The DNA for the CDR3 is TGTGCCAGCAGTGCACTTGTGGGGGACAGGAAAAGCTCTGGGGCCAACGTCCTGACTTTC. Protein sequence: CASSALVGDRKSSGANVLTF.

This rearrangement joins TRBV19 to TRBJ2-7; D possibly corresponds to TRBD2 (5 bases). Trimming left V 5 bases short and J 4 bases short, with 9 bases between. Germline CDR1 and CDR2: LNHDA and SQIVND (reference sequence). The CDR3 is 12 residues long. The CDR3 nucleotides are TGTGCCAGTAGTCGAGGGAATTACGAGCAGTACTTC. Translated: CASSRGNYEQYF. Looking up the rest from reference TRBV19 and TRBJ2-7 gives the full variable domain: DGGITQSPKYLFRKEGQNVTLSCEQNLNHDAMYWYRQDPGQGLRLIYYSQIVNDFQKGDIAEGYSVSREKKESFPLTVTSAQKNPTAFYLCASSRGNYEQYFGPGTRLTVT.

This chain joins TRBV2 and TRBJ1-6; D gene uncertain. Germline CDR1 SNHLY, CDR2 FYNNEI. The V and J ends lost 3 bases and 8 bases respectively, with 5 bases between them. The CDR3 runs 12 residues. The CDR3 loop reads CASSDFDSPLHF. In DNA, the CDR3 is TGTGCCAGCAGTGACTTCGATTCACCCCTCCACTTT.

The gene calls are TRBV7-8 and TRBJ1-4; unclear D gene. CDR3 size: 14 residues. The ends were cut back, 1 base at V and 13 bases at J, with 16 bases in the middle. The V gene's germline CDR1 is SGHVS and CDR2 FQNEAQ. The CDR3 DNA reads as TGTGCCAGCAGCTTAGGTGACTTCGAAAGCACACTGTTTTTT. Protein: CASSLGDFESTLFF. The whole variable domain, remainder taken from reference TRBV7-8 and TRBJ1-4, is GAGVSQSPRYKVAKRGQDVALRCDPISGHVSLFWYQQALGQGPEFLTYFQNEAQLDKSGLPSDRFFAERPEGSVSTLKIQRTQQEDSAVYLCASSLGDFESTLFFGSGTQLSVL.

The V call is TRBV4-1, the J call TRBJ2-3; no clear D gene. V was cut by 1 base and J by 1 base, with 15 bases left in between. This CDR3 has 17 residues. Germline V gene data show CDR1 as MGHRA and CDR2 as YSYEKL. The CDR3 region is CASSQVHTVYGTDTQYF. For the CDR3, the DNA is TGCGCCAGCAGCCAAGTACATACCGTGTACGGCACAGATACGCAGTATTTT.

V usage is TRBV5-6 and J usage is TRBJ2-5; 10 bases agree with TRBD2. The V gene's germline CDR1 is SGHDT and CDR2 YYEEEE. There are 15 residues in the CDR3. V lost 2 bases and J lost 5; bases outside the gene matches: 6. CDR3 sequence (DNA): TGTGCCAGCAGCTTTGGAGCGGGAGGGTGGGAGACCCAGTACTTC. This sequence encodes CASSFGAGGWETQYF.

The table lists this clone with a count of one. This sequence joins TRBV19 and TRBJ1-6; 7 bases match TRBD1. The V gene's germline CDR1 is LNHDA and CDR2 SQIVND (reference sequence). There are 15 residues in the CDR3. V shed 4 bases and J 4 bases; nucleotides not matched to a gene: 4. The CDR3 sequence is CASSTQGGYNSPLHF. The CDR3 DNA sequence: TGTGCCAGTAGTACTCAGGGGGGTTATAATTCACCCCTCCACTTT.